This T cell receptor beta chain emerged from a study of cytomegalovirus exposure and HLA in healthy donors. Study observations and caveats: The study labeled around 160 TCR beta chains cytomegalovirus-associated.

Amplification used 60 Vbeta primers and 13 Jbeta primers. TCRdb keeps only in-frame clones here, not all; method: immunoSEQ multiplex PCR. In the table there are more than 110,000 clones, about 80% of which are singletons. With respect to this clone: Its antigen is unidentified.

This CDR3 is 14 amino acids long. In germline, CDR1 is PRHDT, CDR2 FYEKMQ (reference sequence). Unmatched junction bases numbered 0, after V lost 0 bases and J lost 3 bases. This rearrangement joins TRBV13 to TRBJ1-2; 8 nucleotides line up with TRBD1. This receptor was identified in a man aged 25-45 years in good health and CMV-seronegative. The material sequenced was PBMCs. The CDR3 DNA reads TGTGCCAGCAGCTTAGGGACAGGGGACTATGGCTACACCTTC. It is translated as CASSLGTGDYGYTF.